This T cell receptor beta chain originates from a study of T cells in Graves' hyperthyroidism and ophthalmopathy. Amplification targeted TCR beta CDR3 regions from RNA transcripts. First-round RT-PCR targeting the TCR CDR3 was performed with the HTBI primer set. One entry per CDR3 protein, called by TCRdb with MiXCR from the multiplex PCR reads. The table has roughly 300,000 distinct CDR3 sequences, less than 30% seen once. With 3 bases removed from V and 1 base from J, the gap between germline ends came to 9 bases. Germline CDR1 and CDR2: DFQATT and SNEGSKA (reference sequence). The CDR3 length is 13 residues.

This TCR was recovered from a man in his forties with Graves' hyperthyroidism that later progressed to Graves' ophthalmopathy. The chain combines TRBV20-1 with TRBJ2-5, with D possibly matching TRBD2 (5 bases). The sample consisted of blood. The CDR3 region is CSASASGQETQYF. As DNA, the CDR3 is TGCAGTGCTAGTGCGAGCGGCCAAGAGACCCAGTACTTC.